Each of the 15 T cell receptor beta chains below was sequenced from the same sample in a study of memory CD4+ T cells and cytomegalovirus serostatus. Single viable CD3+CD4+CD8-CD45RO+ cells were sorted as the memory CD4+ T cells. Clones were read by immunoSEQ multiplex PCR, and TCRdb kept only the in-frame ones, dropping some. The sample consists of 50,000 to 60,000 clones, 82% of them appearing once. The sequenced sample consisted of memory CD4+ T cells from blood. The receptor source for this set is an adult in good health and CMV-seronegative.

This sequence joins TRBV25-1 and TRBJ1-2; possible D gene TRBD1, 5 bases. Germline assignment: CDR1 MGHDK and CDR2 SYGVNS. V dropped 0 bases and J dropped 8 bases, with 10 bases sitting between them. CDR3 length equals 13 residues. The CDR3 spells CASSEYGWDGYTF. The CDR3 DNA follows: TGTGCCAGCAGTGAATATGGTTGGGACGGCTACACCTTC.

The rearrangement joins TRBV18 to TRBJ2-7; D perhaps matches TRBD2 (5 bases). The CDR3 is 13 amino acids. Looked up from germline, CDR1 is KGHSH and CDR2 is LQKENI. Deletions cut 6 bases from V and 1 base from J, with 10 bases between. CDR3 bases: TGTGCCAGCTCCCGCCGGGGATCCTACGAGCAGTACTTC. Translation gives CASSRRGSYEQYF.

CDR3 nucleotide sequence: TGTGCCAGCAGCCCGGGACTAGCGGACAATGAGCAGTTCTTC. Protein product: CASSPGLADNEQFF. The V and J genes are TRBV7-9 and TRBJ2-1, with 11 bases identical to TRBD2. In germline, CDR1 is SEHNR, CDR2 FQNEAQ (reference sequence). Trimming removed 5 bases from V and 5 bases from J; junction bases left unmatched: 2. The CDR3 spans 14 residues.

This chain links TRBV21-1 with TRBJ2-7; TRBD1 is the table's D call and was not checked against the DNA. TRBV21-1 is listed as a pseudogene. The CDR3 totals 13 residues. CDR3 sequence: CASSSDRAYEQYF. The CDR3 nucleotides read TGTGCCAGCAGCAGTGACAGGGCTTACGAGCAGTACTTC.

The chain couples TRBV6-1 to TRBJ1-5; the D gene is possibly TRBD1 (6 bases). With 8 bases removed from V and 2 bases from J, the gap between germline ends came to 16 bases. CDR3 length equals 15 residues. CDR1 and CDR2 from the germline V gene are MNHNS and SASEGT. In nucleotides, the CDR3 is TGTGCCAGCGGGGCAGGGGTTAGGGGCAATCAGCCCCAGCATTTT. Translated: CASGAGVRGNQPQHF.

This clone was observed once. The chain carries TRBV5-1 and TRBJ2-7; D is undetermined. The CDR3 runs to 14 residues. V dropped 4 bases and J dropped 2 bases, with 13 bases sitting between them. CDR1 SGHRS and CDR2 YFSETQ come from the germline V gene. The CDR3 spells CASSALGHTYEQYF. Here the CDR3 DNA reads TGCGCCAGCAGCGCCCTAGGGCATACCTACGAGCAGTACTTC.

V and J are TRBV6-6 and TRBJ1-5; TRBD1 agrees at 8 bases. V was pared by 5 bases and J by 5 bases, with 5 bases of the junction left unmatched. The CDR3 is 14 residues long. Germline V gene sequence: CDR1 MNHNY, CDR2 SVGAGI (reference sequence). The CDR3 DNA reads TGTGCCAGCAGTCCGGACAGGGTCTATCAGCCCCAGCATTTT. This sequence encodes CASSPDRVYQPQHF.

The chain has TRBV27 and TRBJ2-5, with D maybe TRBD1 (5 bases). Trimming pared 6 bases from V and 5 bases from J, leaving 25 bases between. CDR3 length: 17 amino acids. CDR1 and CDR2 from the germline V gene are MNHEY and SMNVEV (reference sequence). In nucleotides, the CDR3 is TGTGCCAGCAGACAAAGCTCCTGGTTAGGGGCGAGGGAGACCCAGTACTTC. Protein sequence: CASRQSSWLGARETQYF.

This sequence joins TRBV6-4 and TRBJ2-7; possibly TRBD1 for D (6 bases). Per germline, CDR1 MRHNA and CDR2 SNTAGT. Deletions cut 0 bases from V and 3 bases from J, with 12 bases between. The CDR3 loop spans 15 amino acids. Here the CDR3 DNA reads TGTGCCAGCAGTGACTCGAGGACAGCAAGCTACGAGCAGTACTTC. Protein sequence: CASSDSRTASYEQYF.

There are a few counts of this clone. The chain recombines TRBV6-1 with TRBJ2-7; D ambiguous. CDR1 and CDR2 from the germline V gene are MNHNS and SASEGT. The V and J ends lost 8 bases and 1 base respectively, with 12 bases between them. The CDR3 has 13 residues. The CDR3 loop reads CASSAAASYEQYF. In DNA, the CDR3 is TGTGCCAGCTCTGCAGCCGCATCCTACGAGCAGTACTTC.

The CDR3 sequence: CASSQVTGTYSNQPQHF. The DNA of the CDR3 is TGTGCCAGCAGCCAAGTGACGGGGACATATAGCAATCAGCCCCAGCATTTT. The chain has TRBV4-2 and TRBJ1-5, with TRBD1 as a possible D gene (6 bases). This CDR3 is 17 amino acids long. The germline gives CDR1 LGHNA, CDR2 YNFKEQ. V was pared by 1 base and J by 0 bases, with 13 bases between.

The V call is TRBV2, the J call TRBJ2-2, with D tentatively TRBD1 (6 bases). Trimming stripped 8 bases from V and 4 bases from J, with 20 bases between. Germline V gene data show CDR1 as SNHLY and CDR2 as FYNNEI. CDR3 length: 16 amino acids. CDR3 protein: CASESTGIRGTGELFF. CDR3 sequence (DNA): TGTGCCAGCGAAAGTACAGGGATTCGAGGCACCGGGGAGCTGTTTTTT.

The gene calls are TRBV11-2 and TRBJ2-7; D remains unclear. The CDR3 sequence is 12 residues long. Trimming took off 5 bases at V and 4 bases at J, with 9 bases between the two ends. The germline V gene encodes CDR1 SGHAT and CDR2 FQNNGV. The CDR3 DNA reads TGTGCCAGCAGCGAATTCCGGTACGAGCAGTACTTC. As protein: CASSEFRYEQYF. Based on the CDR3 plus reference TRBV11-2 and TRBJ2-7, the full variable domain is EAGVAQSPRYKIIEKRQSVAFWCNPISGHATLYWYQQILGQGPKLLIQFQNNGVVDDSQLPKDRFSAERLKGVDSTLKIQPAKLEDSAVYLCASSEFRYEQYFGPGTRLTVT.

The chain uses TRBV2 and TRBJ2-7; 7 nucleotides agree with TRBD1. This CDR3 region has 13 residues. The V and J ends lost 7 bases and 5 bases, in that order; junction bases with no gene match: 8. Germline loops: CDR1 SNHLY, CDR2 FYNNEI. Here the CDR3 DNA reads TGTGCCAGCACGATACAGGGGTCCCACGAGCAGTACTTC. Protein: CASTIQGSHEQYF.

The rearrangement links TRBV29-1 to TRBJ2-5; TRBD1 matches 11 bases. The CDR3 is made up of 13 amino acids. The V gene's germline CDR1 is SQVTM and CDR2 ANQGSEA. V gave up 6 bases and J gave up 6 bases; unmatched junction bases: 6. The CDR3 coding sequence is TGCAGCGTCGGACAGGGGGCAGGGAAGACCCAGTACTTC. Its translation: CSVGQGAGKTQYF.